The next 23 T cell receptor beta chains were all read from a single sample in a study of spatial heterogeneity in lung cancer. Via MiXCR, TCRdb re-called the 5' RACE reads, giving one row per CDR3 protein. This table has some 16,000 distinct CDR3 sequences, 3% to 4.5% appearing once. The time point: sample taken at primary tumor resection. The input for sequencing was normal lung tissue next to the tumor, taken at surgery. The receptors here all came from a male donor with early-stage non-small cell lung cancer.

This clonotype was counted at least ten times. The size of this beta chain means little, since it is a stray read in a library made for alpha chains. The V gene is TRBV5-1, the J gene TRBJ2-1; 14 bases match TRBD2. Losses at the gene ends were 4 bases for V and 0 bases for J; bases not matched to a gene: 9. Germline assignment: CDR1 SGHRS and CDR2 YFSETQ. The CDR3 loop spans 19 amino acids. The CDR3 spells CASSRGLAGAPSSYNEQFF. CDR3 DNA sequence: TGCGCCAGCAGCAGGGGACTAGCGGGGGCCCCTTCCTCCTACAATGAGCAGTTCTTC.

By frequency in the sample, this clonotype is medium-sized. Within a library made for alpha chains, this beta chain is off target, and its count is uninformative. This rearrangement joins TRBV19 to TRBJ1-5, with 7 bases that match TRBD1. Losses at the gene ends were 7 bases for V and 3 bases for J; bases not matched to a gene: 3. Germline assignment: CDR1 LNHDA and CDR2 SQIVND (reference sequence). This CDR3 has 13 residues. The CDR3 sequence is CASTGQLNQPQHF. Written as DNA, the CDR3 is TGTGCCAGTACGGGACAGCTCAATCAGCCCCAGCATTTT.

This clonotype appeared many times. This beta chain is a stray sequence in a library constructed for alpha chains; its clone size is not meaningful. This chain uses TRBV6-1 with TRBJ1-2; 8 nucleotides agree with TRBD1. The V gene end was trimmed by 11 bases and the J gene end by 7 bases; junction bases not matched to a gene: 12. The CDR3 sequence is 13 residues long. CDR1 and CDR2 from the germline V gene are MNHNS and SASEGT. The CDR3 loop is CAGRGQVIGGYTF. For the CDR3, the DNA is TGTGCCGGTCGGGGACAGGTCATTGGTGGCTACACCTTC.

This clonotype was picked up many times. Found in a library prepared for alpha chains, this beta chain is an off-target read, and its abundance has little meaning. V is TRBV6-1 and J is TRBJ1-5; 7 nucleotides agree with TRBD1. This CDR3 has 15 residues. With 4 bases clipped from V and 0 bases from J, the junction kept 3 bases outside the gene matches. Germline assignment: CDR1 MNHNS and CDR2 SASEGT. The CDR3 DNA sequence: TGTGCCAGCAGTGGACGACAGGGTAGCAATCAGCCCCAGCATTTT. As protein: CASSGRQGSNQPQHF.

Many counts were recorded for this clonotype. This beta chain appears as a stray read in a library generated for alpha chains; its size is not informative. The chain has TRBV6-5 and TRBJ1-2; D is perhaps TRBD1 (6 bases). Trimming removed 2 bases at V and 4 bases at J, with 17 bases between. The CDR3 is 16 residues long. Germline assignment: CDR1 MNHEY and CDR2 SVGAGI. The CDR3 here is CASSYLPGQGIYGYTF. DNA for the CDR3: TGTGCCAGCAGTTACCTACCGGGACAAGGGATCTATGGCTACACCTTC.

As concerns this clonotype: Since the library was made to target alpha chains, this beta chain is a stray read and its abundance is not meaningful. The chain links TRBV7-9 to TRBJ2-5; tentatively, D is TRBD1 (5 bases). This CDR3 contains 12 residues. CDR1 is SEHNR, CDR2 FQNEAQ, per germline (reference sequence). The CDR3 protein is CTSQKGQETQYF. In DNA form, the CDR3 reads TGTACCTCTCAGAAGGGGCAAGAGACCCAGTACTTC.

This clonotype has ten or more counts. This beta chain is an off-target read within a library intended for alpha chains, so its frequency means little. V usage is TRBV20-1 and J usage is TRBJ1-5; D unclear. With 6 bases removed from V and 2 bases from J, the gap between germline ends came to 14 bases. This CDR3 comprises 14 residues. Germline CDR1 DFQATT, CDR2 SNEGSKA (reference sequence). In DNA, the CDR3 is TGCAGTGCGATGACACGCGGAGGCAATCAGCCCCAGCATTTT. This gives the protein CSAMTRGGNQPQHF.

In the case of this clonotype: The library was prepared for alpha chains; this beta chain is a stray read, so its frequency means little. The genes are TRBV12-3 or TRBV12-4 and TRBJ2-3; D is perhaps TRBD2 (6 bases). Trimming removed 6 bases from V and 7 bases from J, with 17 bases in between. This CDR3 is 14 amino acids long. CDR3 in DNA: TGTGCCAGCAGCCTCTTGGAGGGTAGCAATACGCAGTATTTT. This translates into CASSLLEGSNTQYF.

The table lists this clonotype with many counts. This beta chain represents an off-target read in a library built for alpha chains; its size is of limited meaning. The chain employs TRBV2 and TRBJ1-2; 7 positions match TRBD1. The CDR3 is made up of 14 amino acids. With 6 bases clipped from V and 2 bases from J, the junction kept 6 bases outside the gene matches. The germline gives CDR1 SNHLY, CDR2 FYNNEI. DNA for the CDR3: TGTGCCAGCAGCCGACAGGGCGACAACTATGGCTACACCTTC. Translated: CASSRQGDNYGYTF. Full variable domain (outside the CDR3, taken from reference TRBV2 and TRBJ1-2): EPEVTQTPSHQVTQMGQEVILRCVPISNHLYFYWYRQILGQKVEFLVSFYNNEISEKSEIFDDQFSVERPDGSNFTLKIRSTKLEDSAMYFCASSRQGDNYGYTFGSGTRLTVV.

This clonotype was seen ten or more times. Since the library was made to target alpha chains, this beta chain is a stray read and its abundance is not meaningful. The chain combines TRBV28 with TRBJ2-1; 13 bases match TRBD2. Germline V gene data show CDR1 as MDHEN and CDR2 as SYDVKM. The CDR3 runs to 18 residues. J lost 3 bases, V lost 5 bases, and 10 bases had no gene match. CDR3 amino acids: CASSPSGTSGIHYNEQFF. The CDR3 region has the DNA TGTGCCAGCAGTCCTTCCGGGACTAGCGGGATTCACTACAATGAGCAGTTCTTC. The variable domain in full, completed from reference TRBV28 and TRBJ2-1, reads DVKVTQSSRYLVKRTGEKVFLECVQDMDHENMFWYRQDPGLGLRLIYFSYDVKMKEKGDIPEGYSVSREKKERFSLILESASTNQTSMYLCASSPSGTSGIHYNEQFFGPGTRLTVL.

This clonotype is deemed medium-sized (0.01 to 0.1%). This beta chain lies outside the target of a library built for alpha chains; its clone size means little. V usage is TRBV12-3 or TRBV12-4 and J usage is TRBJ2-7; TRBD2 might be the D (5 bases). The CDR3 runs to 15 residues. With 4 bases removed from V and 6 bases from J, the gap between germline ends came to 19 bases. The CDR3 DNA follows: TGTGCCAGCAGTTCCTTCCGGGAACTTAAACGCGAGCAGTACTTC. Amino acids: CASSSFRELKREQYF.

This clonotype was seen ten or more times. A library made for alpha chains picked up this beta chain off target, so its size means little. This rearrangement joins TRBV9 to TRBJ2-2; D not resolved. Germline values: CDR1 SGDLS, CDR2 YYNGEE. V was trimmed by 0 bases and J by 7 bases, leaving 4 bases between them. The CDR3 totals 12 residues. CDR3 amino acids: CASSVGRGELFF. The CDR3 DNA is TGTGCCAGCAGCGTAGGACGCGGGGAGCTGTTTTTT.

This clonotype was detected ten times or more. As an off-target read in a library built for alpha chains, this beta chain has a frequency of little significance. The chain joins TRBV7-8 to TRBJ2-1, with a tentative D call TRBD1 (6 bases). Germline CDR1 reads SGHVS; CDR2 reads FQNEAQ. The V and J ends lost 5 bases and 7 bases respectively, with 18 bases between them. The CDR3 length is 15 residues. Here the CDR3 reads CASSLIRTVRNEQFF. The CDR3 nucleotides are TGTGCCAGCAGCCTGATCAGGACAGTGAGGAATGAGCAGTTCTTC.

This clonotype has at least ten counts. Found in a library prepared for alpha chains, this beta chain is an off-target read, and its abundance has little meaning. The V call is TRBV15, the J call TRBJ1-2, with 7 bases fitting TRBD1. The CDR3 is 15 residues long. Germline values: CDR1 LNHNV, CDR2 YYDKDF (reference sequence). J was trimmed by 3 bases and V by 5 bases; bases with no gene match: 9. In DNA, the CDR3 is TGTGCCACCAGCGGAACAGGGACAGCGGACTATGGCTACACCTTC. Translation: CATSGTGTADYGYTF.

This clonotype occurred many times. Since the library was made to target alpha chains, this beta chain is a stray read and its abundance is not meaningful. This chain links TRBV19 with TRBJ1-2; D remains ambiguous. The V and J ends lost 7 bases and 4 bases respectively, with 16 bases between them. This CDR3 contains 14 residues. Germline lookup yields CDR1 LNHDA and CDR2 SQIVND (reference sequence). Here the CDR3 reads CASTPGEDFYGYTF. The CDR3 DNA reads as TGTGCCAGTACTCCCGGGGAGGACTTCTATGGCTACACCTTC.

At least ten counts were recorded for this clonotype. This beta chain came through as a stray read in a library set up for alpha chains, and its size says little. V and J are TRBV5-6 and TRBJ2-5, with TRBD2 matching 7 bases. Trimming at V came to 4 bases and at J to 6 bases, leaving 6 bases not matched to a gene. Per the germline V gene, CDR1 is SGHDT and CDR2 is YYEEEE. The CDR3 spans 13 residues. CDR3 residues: CASSGTTAKTQYF. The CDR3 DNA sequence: TGTGCCAGCAGCGGGACTACCGCAAAGACCCAGTACTTC.

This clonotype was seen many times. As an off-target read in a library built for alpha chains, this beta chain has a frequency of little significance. The CDR3 sequence: CAWSRWTDRGNVNTGELFF. The CDR3 DNA reads TGTGCCTGGAGTAGGTGGACGGACAGGGGGAATGTGAACACCGGGGAGCTGTTTTTT. The rearrangement joins TRBV30 to TRBJ2-2, with 10 bases identical to TRBD1. The CDR3 contains 19 residues. The germline V gene encodes CDR1 GTSNPN and CDR2 SVGIG (reference sequence). Trimming removed 2 bases from V and 1 base from J; junction bases left unmatched: 13. The variable domain in full, with the rest retrieved from reference TRBV30 and TRBJ2-2, is SQTIHQWPATLVQPVGSPLSLECTVEGTSNPNLYWYRQAAGRGLQLLFYSVGIGQISSEVPQNLSASRPQDRQFILSSKKLLLSDSGFYLCAWSRWTDRGNVNTGELFFGEGSRLTVL.

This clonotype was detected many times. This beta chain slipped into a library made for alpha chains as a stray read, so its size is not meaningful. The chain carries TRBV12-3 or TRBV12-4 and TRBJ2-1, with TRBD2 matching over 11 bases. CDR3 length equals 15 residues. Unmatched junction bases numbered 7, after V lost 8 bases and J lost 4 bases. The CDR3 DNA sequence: TGTGCCAGCTATACTAGCGGGAGCCGATACAATGAGCAGTTCTTC. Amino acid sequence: CASYTSGSRYNEQFF.

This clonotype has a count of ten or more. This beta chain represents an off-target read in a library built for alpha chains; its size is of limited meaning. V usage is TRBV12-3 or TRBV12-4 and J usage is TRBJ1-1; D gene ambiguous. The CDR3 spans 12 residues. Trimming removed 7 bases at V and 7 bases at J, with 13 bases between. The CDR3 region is CASKNRELEAFF. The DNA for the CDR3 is TGTGCCAGCAAGAACCGGGAGCTTGAAGCTTTCTTT.

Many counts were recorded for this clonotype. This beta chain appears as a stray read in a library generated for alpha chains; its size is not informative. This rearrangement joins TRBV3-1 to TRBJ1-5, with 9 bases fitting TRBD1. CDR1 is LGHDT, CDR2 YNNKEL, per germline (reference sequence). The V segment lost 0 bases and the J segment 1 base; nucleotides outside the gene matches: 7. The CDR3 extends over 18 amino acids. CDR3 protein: CASSQDGQGIGSNQPQHF. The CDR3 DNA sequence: TGTGCCAGCAGCCAAGACGGACAGGGGATTGGGAGCAATCAGCCCCAGCATTTT.

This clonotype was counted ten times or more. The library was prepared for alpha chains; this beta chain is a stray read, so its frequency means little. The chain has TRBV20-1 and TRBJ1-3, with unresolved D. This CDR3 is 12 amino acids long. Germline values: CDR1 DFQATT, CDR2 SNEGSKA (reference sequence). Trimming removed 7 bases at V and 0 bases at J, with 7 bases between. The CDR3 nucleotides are TGCAGTGTTGGGGACTCTGGAAACACCATATATTTT. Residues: CSVGDSGNTIYF.

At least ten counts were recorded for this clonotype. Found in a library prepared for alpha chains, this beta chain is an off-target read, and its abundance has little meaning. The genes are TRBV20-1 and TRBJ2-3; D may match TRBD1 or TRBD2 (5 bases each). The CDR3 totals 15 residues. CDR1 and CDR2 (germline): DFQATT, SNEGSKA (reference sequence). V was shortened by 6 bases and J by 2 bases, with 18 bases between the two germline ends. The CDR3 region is CSALPRDLNTDTQYF. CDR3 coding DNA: TGCAGTGCCCTCCCCCGGGACCTGAACACAGATACGCAGTATTTT.

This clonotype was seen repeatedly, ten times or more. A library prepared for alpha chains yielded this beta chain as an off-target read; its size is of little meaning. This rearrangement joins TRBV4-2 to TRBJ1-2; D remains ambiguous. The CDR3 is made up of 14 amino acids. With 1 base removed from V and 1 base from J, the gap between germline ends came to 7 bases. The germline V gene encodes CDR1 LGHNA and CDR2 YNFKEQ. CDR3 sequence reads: CASSQGKDNYGYTF. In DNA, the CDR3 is TGTGCCAGCAGCCAAGGGAAAGATAACTATGGCTACACCTTC.